These 11 T cell receptor beta chains were all obtained from the same sample, sequenced in a study of TIL therapy for anti-PD-1-resistant metastatic lung cancer listed by TCRdb under 2021. In light of the paper, this sample's time point label describes: pre-treatment sample, taken before nivolumab and TIL therapy. Using bias-controlled multiplex PCR with the immunoSEQ v3 hsTCRB kit, the TCR beta CDR3 regions were amplified from genomic DNA. The immuneACCESS repertoire file appears here via TCRdb, limited to in-frame rearrangements. These files lack a portion of the clones; in checked studies, under half of the deficit traces to unresolved V genes, and the cause of the others is not known. Here the sample has 50,000 to 65,000 clones; around four fifths occur a single time. The ten largest make up roughly 3% of the sample. The specimen was blood, collected at baseline. These receptor sequences come from a person aged 25-85 years with non-small cell lung cancer.

This clone was observed a few times. The chain is built from TRBV7-9 and TRBJ2-6; D might be TRBD1 (5 bases). The CDR3 runs 15 residues. CDR1 is SEHNR, CDR2 FQNEAQ, per germline (reference sequence). V was shortened by 4 bases and J by 6 bases, with 13 bases between the two germline ends. CDR3 amino acids: CASSSPGIMANVLTF. CDR3 coding DNA: TGTGCCAGCAGCTCCCCAGGGATTATGGCCAACGTCCTGACTTTC.

The chain uses TRBV6-5 and TRBJ2-7; D unresolved. The V end lost 6 bases, the J end lost 5 bases, and 8 bases lay between the germline ends. The CDR3 spans 11 residues. Germline V gene sequence: CDR1 MNHEY, CDR2 SVGAGI. The CDR3 region has the DNA TGTGCCAGCAGCACCGGAGACGAGCAGTACTTC. It is translated as CASSTGDEQYF.

This clone was counted between two and nine times. The V call is TRBV18, the J call TRBJ1-2, with a possible D match to TRBD1 (5 bases). This CDR3 has 13 amino acids. With 1 base removed from V and 8 bases from J, the gap between germline ends came to 11 bases. Germline loops: CDR1 KGHSH, CDR2 LQKENI. The CDR3 region has the DNA TGTGCCAGCTCACCACTGGACAATCGAGGCTACACCTTC. Encoded protein: CASSPLDNRGYTF.

The chain has TRBV5-1 and TRBJ2-7, with a weak D call TRBD1 (5 bases). Germline CDR1 SGHRS, CDR2 YFSETQ. Trimming stripped 0 bases from V and 7 bases from J, with 8 bases between. The CDR3 sequence is 12 residues long. The CDR3 nucleotides are TGCGCCAGCAGCTTGGCAGGGTTGGAGCAGTACTTC. Protein: CASSLAGLEQYF.

CDR3 sequence: CATSEPGLAGGEQFF. Written as DNA, the CDR3 is TGTGCCACCAGTGAGCCTGGACTAGCGGGGGGCGAGCAGTTCTTC. This chain links TRBV24-1 with TRBJ2-1, with 14 nucleotides matching TRBD2. V shed 4 bases and J 10 bases; nucleotides not matched to a gene: 5. Germline-derived CDR1 and CDR2 are KGHDR and SFDVKD. CDR3 size: 15 residues.

The V gene is TRBV4-1, the J gene TRBJ2-2, with TRBD1 matching 11 bases. The CDR3 length is 15 residues. V trimming: 4 bases; J trimming: 5 bases; junction bases outside the gene matches: 3. Germline CDR1 is MGHRA and CDR2 is YSYEKL. The CDR3 bases are TGCGCCAGCAGCCTAGGACAGGGGGCAACCGGGGAGCTGTTTTTT. It is translated as CASSLGQGATGELFF.

V gene TRBV5-1 combines with J gene TRBJ1-1; D gene ambiguous. V gave up 0 bases and J gave up 1 base, with 13 bases separating them. Germline CDR1 and CDR2: SGHRS and YFSETQ. The CDR3 consists of 16 residues. This chain's CDR3 is CASSLAVVERNTEAFF. For the CDR3, the DNA is TGCGCCAGCAGCTTGGCAGTTGTAGAACGGAACACTGAAGCTTTCTTT. Filled out from reference TRBV5-1 and TRBJ1-1, the complete variable domain reads KAGVTQTPRYLIKTRGQQVTLSCSPISGHRSVSWYQQTPGQGLQFLFEYFSETQRNKGNFPGRFSGRQFSNSRSEMNVSTLELGDSALYLCASSLAVVERNTEAFFGQGTRLTVV.

J is TRBJ1-4 and V is TRBV27, with D uncertain. The CDR3 runs 14 residues. Per the germline V gene, CDR1 is MNHEY and CDR2 is SMNVEV (reference sequence). V lost 3 bases to trimming and J lost 5 bases, with 10 bases between them. In nucleotides, the CDR3 is TGTGCCAGCAGTTTCGGCAGCCGGAATGAAAAACTGTTTTTT. This encodes CASSFGSRNEKLFF.

The V call is TRBV6-5, the J call TRBJ2-5; D is uncertain. Germline loops: CDR1 MNHEY, CDR2 SVGAGI. This CDR3 is 14 amino acids long. The V and J ends lost 0 bases and 2 bases respectively, with 7 bases between them. The CDR3 region is CASSYSGEQETQYF. CDR3 bases: TGTGCCAGCAGTTACTCAGGCGAGCAAGAGACCCAGTACTTC.

This sequence joins TRBV10-3 and TRBJ1-2; weak D call: TRBD1 (5 bases). V was cut by 2 bases and J by 8 bases, with 12 bases left in between. Germline V lookup: CDR1 ENHRY, CDR2 SYGVKD. The CDR3 is 13 amino acids. CDR3 sequence: CAISEGDRKGYTF. CDR3 DNA sequence: TGTGCCATCAGTGAGGGAGACAGAAAGGGCTACACCTTC.

The chain links TRBV18 to TRBJ2-7, with D unclear. Trimming took off 5 bases at V and 1 base at J, with 12 bases between the two ends. Germline lookup yields CDR1 KGHSH and CDR2 LQKENI. The CDR3 length is 14 residues. For the CDR3, the DNA is TGTGCCAGCTCAGAAGATCGGTCTTCCTACGAGCAGTACTTC. Residues: CASSEDRSSYEQYF.